Listed below are T cell receptor beta chains from one sample, sequenced in a study of T cell changes during pregnancy in multiple sclerosis. Measured with immunoSEQ multiplex PCR; TCRdb has only the in-frame clones, and not every one. This repertoire shows roughly 73,000 clones, around 94% found once; its top ten account for less than 2.5%. The specimen comprised peripheral blood, sampled in the second trimester of pregnancy. The receptors derive from a female donor in good health, enrolled as a control in a pregnancy study. The CDR3 runs from the conserved cysteine through the conserved F or W. D genes are given only for firm matches.

V	J	D	CDR3	DNA
TRBV9	TRBJ1-2	NA	CASSRRGDANYGYTF	TGTGCCAGCAGCCGTCGGGGGGACGCGAACTATGGCTACACCTTC
TRBV10-3	TRBJ2-6	TRBD1	CAISRGPGANVLTF	TGTGCCATCAGCAGGGGGCCTGGGGCCAACGTCCTGACTTTC
TRBV18	TRBJ2-5	NA	CASSPPSTGTQYF	TGTGCCAGCTCACCACCGTCCACCGGGACCCAGTACTTC
TRBV4-1	TRBJ2-5	TRBD2	CASSQDGGEETQYF	TGCGCCAGCAGCCAAGATGGGGGGGAAGAGACCCAGTACTTC
TRBV5-6	TRBJ1-2	NA	CASSPVRPYGYTF	TGTGCCAGCAGCCCCGTCAGGCCCTATGGCTACACCTTC
TRBV5-4	TRBJ1-2	TRBD1	CASSSLDRDNYGYTF	TGTGCCAGCAGCTCCCTAGACAGGGATAACTATGGCTACACCTTC
TRBV5-6	TRBJ2-1	NA	CASSLVRGNEQFF	TGTGCCAGCAGCTTGGTCCGGGGTAATGAGCAGTTCTTC
TRBV7-9	TRBJ1-2	TRBD1	CASSFPGTVTDYGYTF	TGTGCCAGCAGCTTCCCGGGGACAGTAACCGACTATGGCTACACCTTC
TRBV28	TRBJ1-6	NA	CASSPSPQPGGLALHF	TGTGCCAGCAGCCCCTCGCCGCAGCCCGGGGGTCTAGCCCTCCACTTT
TRBV28	TRBJ2-2	TRBD2	CASSLGGANTGELFF	TGTGCCAGCAGTTTAGGGGGGGCGAACACCGGGGAGCTGTTTTTT
TRBV7-8	TRBJ1-1	NA	CASSLREQAFF	TGTGCCAGCAGCTTACGGGAACAAGCTTTCTTT
TRBV5-1	TRBJ1-6	NA	CASSLEARVGSPLHF	TGCGCCAGCAGCTTGGAAGCCAGGGTCGGTTCACCCCTCCACTTT
TRBV5-4	TRBJ1-2	NA	CASSLGGGNHGYTF	TGTGCCAGCAGCTTGGGGGGGGGAAACCATGGCTACACCTTC